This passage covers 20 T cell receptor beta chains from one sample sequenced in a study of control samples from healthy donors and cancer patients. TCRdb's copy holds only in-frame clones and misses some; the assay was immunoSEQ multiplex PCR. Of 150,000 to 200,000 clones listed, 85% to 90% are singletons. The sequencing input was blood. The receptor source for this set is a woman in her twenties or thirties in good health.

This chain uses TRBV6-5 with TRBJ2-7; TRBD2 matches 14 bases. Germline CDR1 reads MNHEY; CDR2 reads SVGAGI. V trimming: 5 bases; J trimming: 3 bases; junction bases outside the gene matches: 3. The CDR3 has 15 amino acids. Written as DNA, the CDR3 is TGTGCCAGCAGTCAGGGACTAGCGGGGGTCTACGAGCAGTACGTC. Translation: CASSQGLAGVYEQYV.

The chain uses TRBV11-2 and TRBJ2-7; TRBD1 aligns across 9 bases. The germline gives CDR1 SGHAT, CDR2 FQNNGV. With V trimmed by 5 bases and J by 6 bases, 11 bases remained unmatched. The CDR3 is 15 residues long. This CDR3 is CASSPSGQGHLEQYF. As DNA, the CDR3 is TGTGCCAGCAGCCCGTCGGGACAGGGTCACCTCGAGCAGTACTTC.

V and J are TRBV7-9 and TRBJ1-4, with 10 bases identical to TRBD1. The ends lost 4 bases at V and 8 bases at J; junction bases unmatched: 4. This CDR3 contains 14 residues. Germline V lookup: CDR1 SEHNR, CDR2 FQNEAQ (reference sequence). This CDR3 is CASSSGQGEEKLFF. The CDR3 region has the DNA TGTGCCAGCAGCTCAGGACAGGGGGAAGAAAAACTGTTTTTT.

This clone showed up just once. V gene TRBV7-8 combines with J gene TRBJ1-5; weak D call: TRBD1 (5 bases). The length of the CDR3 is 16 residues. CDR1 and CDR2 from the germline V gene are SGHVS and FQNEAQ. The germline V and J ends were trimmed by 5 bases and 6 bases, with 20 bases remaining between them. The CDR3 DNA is TGTGCCAGCAGCCCCAGGACATCTCCCGGGAGTCAGCCCCAGCATTTT. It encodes CASSPRTSPGSQPQHF.

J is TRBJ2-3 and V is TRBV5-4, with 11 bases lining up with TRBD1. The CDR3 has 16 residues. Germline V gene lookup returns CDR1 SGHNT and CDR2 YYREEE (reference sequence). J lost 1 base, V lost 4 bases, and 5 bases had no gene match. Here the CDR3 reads CASSPGQGGGTDTQYF. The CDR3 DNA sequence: TGTGCCAGCAGCCCGGGACAGGGGGGGGGCACAGATACGCAGTATTTT. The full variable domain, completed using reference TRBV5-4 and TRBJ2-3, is ETGVTQSPTHLIKTRGQQVTLRCSSQSGHNTVSWYQQALGQGPQFIFQYYREEENGRGNFPPRFSGLQFPNYSSELNVNALELDDSALYLCASSPGQGGGTDTQYFGPGTRLTVL.

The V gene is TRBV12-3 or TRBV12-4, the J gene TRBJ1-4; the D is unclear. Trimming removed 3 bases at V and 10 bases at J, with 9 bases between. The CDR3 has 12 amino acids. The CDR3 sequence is CASSFVETKLFF. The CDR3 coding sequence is TGTGCCAGCAGTTTTGTGGAAACAAAACTGTTTTTT.

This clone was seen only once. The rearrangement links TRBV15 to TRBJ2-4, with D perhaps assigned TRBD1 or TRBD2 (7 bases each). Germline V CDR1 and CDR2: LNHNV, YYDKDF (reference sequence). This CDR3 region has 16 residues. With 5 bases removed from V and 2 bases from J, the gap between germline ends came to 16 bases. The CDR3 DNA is TGTGCCACCAGCTCCCCAGGGGGGGCATCCAAAAACATTCAGTACTTC. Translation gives CATSSPGGASKNIQYF.

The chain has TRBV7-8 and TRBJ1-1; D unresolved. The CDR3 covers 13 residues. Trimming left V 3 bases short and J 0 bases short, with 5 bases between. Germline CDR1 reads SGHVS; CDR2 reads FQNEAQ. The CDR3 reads CASSLALNTEAFF. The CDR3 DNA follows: TGTGCCAGCAGCTTGGCCTTGAACACTGAAGCTTTCTTT.

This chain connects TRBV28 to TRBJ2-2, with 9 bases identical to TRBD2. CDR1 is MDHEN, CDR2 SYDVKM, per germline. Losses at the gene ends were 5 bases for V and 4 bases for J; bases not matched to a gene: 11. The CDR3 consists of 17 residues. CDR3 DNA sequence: TGTGCCAGCAGTCCCCCAGCGGGAGGCATACGCACCGGGGAGCTGTTTTTT. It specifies CASSPPAGGIRTGELFF.

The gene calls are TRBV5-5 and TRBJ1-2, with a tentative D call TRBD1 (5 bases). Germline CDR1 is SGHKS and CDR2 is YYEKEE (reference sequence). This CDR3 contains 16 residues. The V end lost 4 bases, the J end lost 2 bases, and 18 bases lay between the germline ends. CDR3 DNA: TGTGCCAGCAGCCCCGGGTTAGGGGAGTTGAACTATGGCTACACCTTC. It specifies CASSPGLGELNYGYTF.

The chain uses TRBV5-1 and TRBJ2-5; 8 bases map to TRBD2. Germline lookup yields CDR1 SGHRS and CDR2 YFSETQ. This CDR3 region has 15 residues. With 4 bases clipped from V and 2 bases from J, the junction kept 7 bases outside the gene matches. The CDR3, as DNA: TGCGCCAGCAGCGAGCTCGCGGGGGGTCAAGAGACCCAGTACTTC. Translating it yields CASSELAGGQETQYF.

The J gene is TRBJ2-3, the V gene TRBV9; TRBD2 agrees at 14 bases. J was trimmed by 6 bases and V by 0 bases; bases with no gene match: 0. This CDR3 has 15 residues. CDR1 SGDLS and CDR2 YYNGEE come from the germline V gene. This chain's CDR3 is CASSVGTSGGDTQYF. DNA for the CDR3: TGTGCCAGCAGCGTAGGGACTAGCGGGGGGGATACGCAGTATTTT.

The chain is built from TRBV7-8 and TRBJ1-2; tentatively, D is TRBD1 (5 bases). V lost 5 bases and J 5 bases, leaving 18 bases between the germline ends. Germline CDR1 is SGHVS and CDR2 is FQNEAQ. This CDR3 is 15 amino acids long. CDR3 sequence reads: CASSPPGSGRYGYTF. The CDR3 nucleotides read TGTGCCAGCAGCCCCCCGGGCTCAGGGAGGTATGGCTACACCTTC. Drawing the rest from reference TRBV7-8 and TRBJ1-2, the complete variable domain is GAGVSQSPRYKVAKRGQDVALRCDPISGHVSLFWYQQALGQGPEFLTYFQNEAQLDKSGLPSDRFFAERPEGSVSTLKIQRTQQEDSAVYLCASSPPGSGRYGYTFGSGTRLTVV.

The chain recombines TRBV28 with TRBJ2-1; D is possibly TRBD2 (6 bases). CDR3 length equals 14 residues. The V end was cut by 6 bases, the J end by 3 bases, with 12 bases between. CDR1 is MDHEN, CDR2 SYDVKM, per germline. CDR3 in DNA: TGTGCCAGCAGCGGAGGGACCCGCTACAATGAGCAGTTCTTC. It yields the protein CASSGGTRYNEQFF.

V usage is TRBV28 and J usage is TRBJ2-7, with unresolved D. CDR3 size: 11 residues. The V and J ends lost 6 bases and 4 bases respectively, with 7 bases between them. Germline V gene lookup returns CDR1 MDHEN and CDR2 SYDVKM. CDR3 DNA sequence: TGTGCCAGCAGCTCCAGTTACGAGCAGTACTTC. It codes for CASSSSYEQYF.

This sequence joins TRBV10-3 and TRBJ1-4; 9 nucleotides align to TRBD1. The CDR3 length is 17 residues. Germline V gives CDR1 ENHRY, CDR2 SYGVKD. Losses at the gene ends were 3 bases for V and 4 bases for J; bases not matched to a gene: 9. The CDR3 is CAISDGTGRGDNEKLFF. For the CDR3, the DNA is TGTGCCATCAGTGATGGGACAGGGAGAGGGGATAATGAAAAACTGTTTTTT.

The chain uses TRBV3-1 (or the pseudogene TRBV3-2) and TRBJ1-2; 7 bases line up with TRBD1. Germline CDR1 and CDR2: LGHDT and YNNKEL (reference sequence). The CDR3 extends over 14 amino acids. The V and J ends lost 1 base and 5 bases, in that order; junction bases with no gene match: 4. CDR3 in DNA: TGTGCCAGCAGCCAAGCGGGGACAGTATATGGCTACACCTTC. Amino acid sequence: CASSQAGTVYGYTF.

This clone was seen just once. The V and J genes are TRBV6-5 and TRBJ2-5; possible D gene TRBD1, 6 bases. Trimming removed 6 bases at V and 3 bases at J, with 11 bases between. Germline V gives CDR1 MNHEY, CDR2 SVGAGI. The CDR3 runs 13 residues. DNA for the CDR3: TGTGCCAGCAGAATGGGACAAAAAGAGACCCAGTACTTC. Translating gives CASRMGQKETQYF.

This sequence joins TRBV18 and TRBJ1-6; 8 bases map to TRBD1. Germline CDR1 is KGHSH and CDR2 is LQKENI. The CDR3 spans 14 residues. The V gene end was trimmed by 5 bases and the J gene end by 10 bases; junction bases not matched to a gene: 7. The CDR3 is CASSAQGAESPLHF. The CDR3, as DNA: TGTGCCAGCTCAGCCCAGGGGGCCGAGTCACCCCTCCACTTT.

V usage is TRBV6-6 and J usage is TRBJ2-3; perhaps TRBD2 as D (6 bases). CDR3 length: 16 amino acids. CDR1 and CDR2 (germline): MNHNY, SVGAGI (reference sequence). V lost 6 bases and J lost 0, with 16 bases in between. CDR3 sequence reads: CASSVPYGGSTDTQYF. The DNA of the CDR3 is TGTGCCAGCAGCGTACCTTACGGAGGGAGCACAGATACGCAGTATTTT.